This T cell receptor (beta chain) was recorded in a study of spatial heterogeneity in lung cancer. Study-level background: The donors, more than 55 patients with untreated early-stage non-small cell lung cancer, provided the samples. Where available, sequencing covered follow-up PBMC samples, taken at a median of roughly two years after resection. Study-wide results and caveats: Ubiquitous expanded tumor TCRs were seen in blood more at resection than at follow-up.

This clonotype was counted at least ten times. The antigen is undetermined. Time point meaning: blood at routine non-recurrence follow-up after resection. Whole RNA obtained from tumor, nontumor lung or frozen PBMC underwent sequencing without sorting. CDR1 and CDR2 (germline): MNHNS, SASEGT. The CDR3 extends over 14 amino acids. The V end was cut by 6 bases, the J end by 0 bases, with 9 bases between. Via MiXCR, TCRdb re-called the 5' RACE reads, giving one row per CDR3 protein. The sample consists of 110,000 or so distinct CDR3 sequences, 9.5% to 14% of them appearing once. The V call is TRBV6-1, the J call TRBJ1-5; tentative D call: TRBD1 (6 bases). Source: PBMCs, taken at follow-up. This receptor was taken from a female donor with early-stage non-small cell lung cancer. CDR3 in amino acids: CASRGGHSNQPQHF. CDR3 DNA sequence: TGTGCCAGCAGAGGGGGACATAGCAATCAGCCCCAGCATTTT.